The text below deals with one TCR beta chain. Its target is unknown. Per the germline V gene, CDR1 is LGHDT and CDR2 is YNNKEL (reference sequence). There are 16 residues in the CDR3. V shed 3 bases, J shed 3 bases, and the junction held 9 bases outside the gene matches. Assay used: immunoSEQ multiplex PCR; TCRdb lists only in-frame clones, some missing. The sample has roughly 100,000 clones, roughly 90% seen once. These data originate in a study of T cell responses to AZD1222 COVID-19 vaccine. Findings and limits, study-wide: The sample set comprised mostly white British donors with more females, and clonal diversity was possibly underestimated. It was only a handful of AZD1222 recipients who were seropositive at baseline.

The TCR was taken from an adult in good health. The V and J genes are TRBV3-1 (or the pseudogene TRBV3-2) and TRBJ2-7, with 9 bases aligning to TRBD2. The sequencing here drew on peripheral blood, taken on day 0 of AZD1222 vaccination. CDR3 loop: CASSQFSGSPIYEQYF. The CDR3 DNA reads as TGTGCCAGCAGCCAGTTTAGCGGGAGTCCCATCTACGAGCAGTACTTC.